This T cell receptor (beta chain) originates from a study of blood T cell repertoires in COVID-19. On the study more broadly: T cells, B-cell-depleted T cells, or PBMCs provided the cDNA or gDNA that served as material.

Per the authors' pipeline: Estimated nucleated cell counts came from reference gene primer amplification. The method was immunoSEQ multiplex PCR; TCRdb's version includes in-frame clones alone and lacks a portion of them. The V and J calls and clone size were taken over from that table, and D and trimming were inferred from the DNA. The sample consists of roughly 160,000 clones, about 83% of them appearing once. The CDR3 covers 15 residues. Germline V CDR1 and CDR2: LNHDA, SQIVND (reference sequence). The V gene lost 6 bases and the J gene lost 1 base, with 13 bases spanning the gap. The sample taken for sequencing was peripheral blood. The origin of this receptor is a woman of 80 years or more with acute or convalescent COVID-19. The rearrangement links TRBV19 to TRBJ2-1; D not certain. The CDR3 DNA follows: TGTGCCAGTAGACCTACTCCATCTTCCTACAATGAGCAGTTCTTC. Its translation is CASRPTPSSYNEQFF.